Listed below are T cell receptor beta chains from one sample, sequenced in a study of shared clonotypes between healthy human individuals. The table came from immunoSEQ multiplex PCR; TCRdb's copy has only in-frame clones and leaves some out. In the table there are about 660,000 clones, over 65% of which are singletons. The sample consisted of memory CD4+ T cells sorted from blood. Receptors originate from a woman aged 25 to 39 in good health. The CDR3 runs from the conserved cysteine through the conserved F or W. The D gene is left open where the match is weak. Clone size is stated in some rows and not others, as once, few, many or a class when expanded.

V: TRBV5-1
size: few
D: -
J: TRBJ2-7
CDR3: CASSLAPGLASSREQYF
DNA: TGCGCCAGCAGCTTGGCCCCGGGACTCGCCTCGTCTCGGGAGCAGTACTTC

V: TRBV2
size: -
D: TRBD2
J: TRBJ2-3
CDR3: CASEAGTSGTDTQYF
DNA: TGTGCCAGCGAGGCTGGGACTAGCGGCACAGATACGCAGTATTTT

V: TRBV28
size: -
D: TRBD1
J: TRBJ1-2
CDR3: CASSSYPGGSSGTF
DNA: TGTGCCAGCAGTTCATACCCAGGGGGCTCTAGCGGGACCTTC

V: TRBV9
size: -
D: TRBD2
J: TRBJ2-1
CDR3: CASSLGLAGSSYNEQFF
DNA: TGTGCCAGCAGCCTAGGACTAGCGGGGAGCTCCTACAATGAGCAGTTCTTC

V: TRBV29-1
size: -
D: TRBD1
J: TRBJ2-7
CDR3: CSVEVAGTGANTGSYEQYF
DNA: TGCAGCGTTGAAGTGGCAGGGACAGGGGCAAACACGGGCTCCTACGAGCAGTACTTC

V: TRBV5-4
size: -
D: -
J: TRBJ1-3
CDR3: CASSLGTSGNTIYF
DNA: TGTGCCAGCAGCTTGGGGACCTCTGGAAACACCATATATTTT

V: TRBV7-8
size: -
D: TRBD1
J: TRBJ2-7
CDR3: CASSGTGSTSYEQYF
DNA: TGTGCCAGCAGCGGGACAGGTTCTACCTCCTACGAGCAGTACTTC

V: TRBV4-2
size: -
D: -
J: TRBJ1-2
CDR3: CASSQVKGQGYGYTF
DNA: TGTGCCAGCAGCCAAGTAAAGGGTCAGGGGTATGGCTACACCTTC

V: TRBV4-1
size: -
D: TRBD2
J: TRBJ2-2
CDR3: CASSQLAGNTGELFF
DNA: TGCGCCAGCAGCCAACTAGCGGGGAACACCGGGGAGCTGTTTTTT

V: TRBV4-2
size: -
D: TRBD2
J: TRBJ2-2
CDR3: CASSQVGTNPRELFF
DNA: TGTGCCAGCAGCCAAGTCGGGACTAACCCCAGGGAGCTGTTTTTT

V: TRBV5-8
size: -
D: TRBD1
J: TRBJ2-7
CDR3: CASSLVGQGADEQYF
DNA: TGTGCCAGCAGCTTGGTGGGGCAGGGGGCAGACGAGCAGTACTTC

V: TRBV28
size: -
D: TRBD1
J: TRBJ2-7
CDR3: CASSRNVGTGFYEQYF
DNA: TGTGCCAGCAGTCGTAACGTGGGGACAGGGTTCTACGAGCAGTACTTC

V: TRBV6-1
size: -
D: -
J: TRBJ2-7
CDR3: CASSEAGGDSSYEQYF
DNA: TGTGCCAGCAGTGAAGCGGGCGGGGACAGCTCCTACGAGCAGTACTTC

V: TRBV11-3
size: -
D: TRBD2
J: TRBJ2-1
CDR3: CASRRTSGPRDEQFF
DNA: TGTGCCAGCAGACGGACTAGCGGGCCTCGCGATGAGCAGTTCTTC

V: TRBV5-1
size: few
D: -
J: TRBJ1-1
CDR3: CASSPGPSNTEAFF
DNA: TGCGCCAGCAGCCCCGGACCTTCGAACACTGAAGCTTTCTTT

V: TRBV25-1
size: -
D: -
J: TRBJ2-7
CDR3: CASSPGASSYEQYF
DNA: TGTGCCAGCAGTCCCGGGGCCAGCTCCTACGAGCAGTACTTC

V: TRBV18
size: -
D: TRBD2
J: TRBJ2-2
CDR3: CASSPQASGNGGELFF
DNA: TGTGCCAGCTCACCACAGGCTAGCGGGAACGGCGGGGAGCTGTTTTTT

V: TRBV6-5
size: -
D: -
J: TRBJ1-2
CDR3: CASSPSLSGSGYTF
DNA: TGTGCCAGCAGTCCGTCTCTGTCGGGTTCCGGCTACACCTTC

V: TRBV28
size: many
D: TRBD1
J: TRBJ2-7
CDR3: CASNPVGTGGFYEQYF
DNA: TGTGCCAGCAACCCGGTGGGGACAGGGGGCTTCTACGAGCAGTACTTC

V: TRBV18
size: -
D: TRBD1
J: TRBJ2-7
CDR3: CASSSRGPNYEQYF
DNA: TGTGCCAGCTCATCCAGGGGGCCTAACTACGAGCAGTACTTC

V: TRBV4-1
size: many
D: TRBD2
J: TRBJ2-5
CDR3: CASSQGPGGVETQYF
DNA: TGCGCCAGCAGCCAAGGTCCGGGGGGGGTAGAGACCCAGTACTTC

V: TRBV28
size: once
D: -
J: TRBJ2-1
CDR3: CASSWGSSYNEQFF
DNA: TGTGCCAGCAGTTGGGGAAGCTCCTACAATGAGCAGTTCTTC

V: TRBV19
size: -
D: TRBD1
J: TRBJ1-1
CDR3: CASNGQGTAEAFF
DNA: TGTGCCAGCAATGGACAGGGGACAGCTGAAGCTTTCTTT

V: TRBV10-2
size: -
D: TRBD1
J: TRBJ2-5
CDR3: CASSPQGIKLETQYF
DNA: TGCGCCAGCAGTCCACAGGGGATTAAGTTGGAGACCCAGTACTTC

V: TRBV29-1
size: -
D: -
J: TRBJ2-3
CDR3: CSVLSGTGSTDTQYF
DNA: TGCAGCGTTCTGTCTGGTACCGGGAGCACAGATACGCAGTATTTT

V: TRBV19
size: -
D: TRBD2
J: TRBJ2-2
CDR3: CASKRSGDTGELFF
DNA: TGTGCCAGTAAAAGAAGCGGGGACACCGGGGAGCTGTTTTTT

V: TRBV4-2
size: many
D: TRBD1
J: TRBJ1-2
CDR3: CASSQDIPTRTGGVGYTF
DNA: TGTGCCAGCAGCCAAGATATTCCCACCAGGACAGGGGGCGTCGGCTACACCTTC

V: TRBV29-1
size: -
D: -
J: TRBJ1-1
CDR3: CSVKDSMNTEAFF
DNA: TGCAGCGTCAAGGACAGCATGAACACTGAAGCTTTCTTT

V: TRBV30
size: -
D: TRBD1
J: TRBJ2-2
CDR3: CAWSIGQGWTGELFF
DNA: TGTGCCTGGAGTATCGGACAGGGGTGGACCGGGGAGCTGTTTTTT

V: TRBV29-1
size: -
D: TRBD2
J: TRBJ2-5
CDR3: CSTLGLAGVDEQYF
DNA: TGCAGCACCCTCGGACTAGCGGGAGTAGATGAGCAGTACTTC

V: TRBV10-1
size: -
D: -
J: TRBJ1-1
CDR3: CASSDPPNTEAFF
DNA: TGCGCCAGCAGTGATCCGCCGAACACTGAAGCTTTCTTT

V: TRBV7-9
size: -
D: -
J: TRBJ2-4
CDR3: CASSPRVLMGPLAKNIQYF
DNA: TGTGCCAGCAGCCCGCGGGTCCTAATGGGACCTCTAGCCAAAAACATTCAGTACTTC

V: TRBV27
size: -
D: -
J: TRBJ2-7
CDR3: CASSSGLLLAEQYF
DNA: TGTGCCAGCAGTTCTGGACTCCTCCTAGCCGAGCAGTACTTC

V: TRBV7-3
size: -
D: TRBD2
J: TRBJ2-1
CDR3: CASSPLSGRGEQFF
DNA: TGTGCCAGCAGCCCCCTCAGCGGGAGGGGTGAGCAGTTCTTC

V: TRBV19
size: -
D: TRBD2
J: TRBJ2-1
CDR3: CASSKTGTTLRSYEQFF
DNA: TGTGCCAGTAGTAAAACCGGGACTACCCTAAGGTCGTATGAGCAGTTCTTC

V: TRBV29-1
size: few
D: -
J: TRBJ2-7
CDR3: CSVEELGHPYF
DNA: TGCAGCGTTGAAGAACTTGGTCATCCGTACTTC

V: TRBV10-1
size: -
D: -
J: TRBJ2-7
CDR3: CASSSDRNGEQYF
DNA: TGCGCCAGCAGCTCGGACCGGAATGGGGAGCAGTACTTC

V: TRBV11-2
size: -
D: TRBD2
J: TRBJ2-7
CDR3: CASSSRGGGYEQYF
DNA: TGTGCCAGCAGCTCCCGCGGGGGGGGCTACGAGCAGTACTTC

V: TRBV7-9
size: once
D: -
J: TRBJ2-2
CDR3: CASSSSRRDIPYTGELFF
DNA: TGTGCCAGCAGTTCTTCTCGGAGGGACATACCTTACACCGGGGAGCTGTTTTTT